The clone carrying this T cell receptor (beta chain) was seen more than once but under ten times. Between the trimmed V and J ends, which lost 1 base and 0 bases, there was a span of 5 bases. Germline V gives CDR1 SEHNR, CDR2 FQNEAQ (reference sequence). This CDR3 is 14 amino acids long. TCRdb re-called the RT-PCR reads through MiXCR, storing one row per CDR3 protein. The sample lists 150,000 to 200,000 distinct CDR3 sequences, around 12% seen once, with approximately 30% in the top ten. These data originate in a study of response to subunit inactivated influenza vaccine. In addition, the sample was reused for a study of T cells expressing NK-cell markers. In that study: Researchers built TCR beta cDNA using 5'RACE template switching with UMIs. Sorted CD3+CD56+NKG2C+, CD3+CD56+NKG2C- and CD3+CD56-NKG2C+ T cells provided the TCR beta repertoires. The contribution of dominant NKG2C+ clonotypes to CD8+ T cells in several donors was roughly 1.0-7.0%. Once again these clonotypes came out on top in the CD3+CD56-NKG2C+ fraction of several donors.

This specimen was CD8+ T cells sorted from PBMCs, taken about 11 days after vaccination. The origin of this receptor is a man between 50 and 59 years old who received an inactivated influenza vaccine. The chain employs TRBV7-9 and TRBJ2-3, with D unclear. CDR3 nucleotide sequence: TGTGCCAGCAGCTTAGAGATTAGCACAGATACGCAGTATTTT. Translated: CASSLEISTDTQYF.